The clone carrying this TCR beta chain was detected only a few times. Its antigen remains unidentified. The data belong to a study of T-cell memory formation after mild COVID-19. Whole-study results and caveats: The finding that pre-infection memory included some responding clones suggested that cross-reactive memory joined.

This CDR3 is built from 11 residues. TCRdb reprocessed the 5' RACE reads via MiXCR and lists one record per CDR3 protein. This repertoire shows 100,000 to 150,000 distinct CDR3 sequences, about 5.9% found once; its top ten account for about 2.2%. The rearrangement links TRBV21-1 to TRBJ1-1. TRBV21-1 is listed as a pseudogene. Sequencing was performed on PBMCs or a T cell subset sorted from them (not recorded which). The TCR comes from an adult woman who had mild COVID-19 (a few samples of this study predate the infection). Cell type and time point are not known. CDR3 sequence: CATLDIVEAFF. The DNA of the CDR3 is TGTGCCACCCTCGACATTGTTGAAGCTTTCTTT.